These 21 T cell receptor beta chains came from one sample sequenced in a study of OX40 agonist ivuxolimab in advanced cancers. Sequenced by immunoSEQ multiplex PCR; TCRdb stores in-frame clones only, minus some. The repertoire has approximately 89,000 clones, roughly 93% of them found once; the top ten carry 0.7% to 0.9%. The sequencing used CD4+ or CD8+ T cells sorted from blood, collected in a trial of the OX40 agonist ivuxolimab. The receptors shown here come from an adult with an advanced solid tumor such as melanoma, head and neck, liver or kidney cancer.

The CDR3 loop is CASSTGATNEKLFF. In nucleotides, the CDR3 is TGTGCCAGCAGCACCGGGGCAACTAATGAAAAACTGTTTTTT. The rearrangement uses TRBV7-9 and TRBJ1-4; D is undetermined. Germline V CDR1 and CDR2: SEHNR, FQNEAQ (reference sequence). V lost 5 bases and J lost 0, with 7 bases in between. The CDR3 has 14 amino acids.

CDR3 in DNA: TGTGCCAGCAGCCCGTCGGAGGGCTTGGGCTACAATGAGCAGTTCTTC. Encoded protein: CASSPSEGLGYNEQFF. The chain joins TRBV7-8 to TRBJ2-1, with D tentatively TRBD2 (6 bases). The CDR3 covers 16 residues. CDR1 is SGHVS and CDR2 is FQNEAQ in the germline V gene. Between the trimmed V and J ends, which lost 5 bases and 3 bases, there was a span of 17 bases. The full variable domain, with the rest looked up from reference TRBV7-8 and TRBJ2-1, is GAGVSQSPRYKVAKRGQDVALRCDPISGHVSLFWYQQALGQGPEFLTYFQNEAQLDKSGLPSDRFFAERPEGSVSTLKIQRTQQEDSAVYLCASSPSEGLGYNEQFFGPGTRLTVL.

This chain's CDR3 is CASGRFMAKNIQYF. CDR3 DNA sequence: TGTGCCAGCGGCCGATTTATGGCCAAAAACATTCAGTACTTC. The V and J genes are TRBV28 and TRBJ2-4; the D is unclear. CDR1 is MDHEN and CDR2 is SYDVKM in the germline V gene. CDR3 size: 14 residues. The germline V and J ends were trimmed by 8 bases and 1 base, with 12 bases remaining between them.

In its sample, this clone was seen once. This chain connects TRBV6-5 to TRBJ1-6; perhaps TRBD1 as D (5 bases). The germline V gene encodes CDR1 MNHEY and CDR2 SVGAGI. The V and J ends lost 0 bases and 9 bases respectively, with 12 bases between them. This CDR3 comprises 15 residues. CDR3 amino acids: CASSYSGGQGSPLHF. CDR3 in DNA: TGTGCCAGCAGTTACTCAGGAGGTCAGGGTTCACCCCTCCACTTT.

The CDR3 loop is CASSPRGTGITGELFF. The DNA for the CDR3 is TGTGCCAGCTCACCACGGGGGACAGGGATTACCGGGGAGCTGTTTTTT. V and J are TRBV18 and TRBJ2-2, with 9 positions matching TRBD1. The CDR3 sequence is 16 residues long. With 1 base clipped from V and 5 bases from J, the junction kept 5 bases outside the gene matches. Germline V gene lookup returns CDR1 KGHSH and CDR2 LQKENI.

The genes are TRBV7-2 and TRBJ2-4; D gene uncertain. Germline V gene lookup returns CDR1 SGHTA and CDR2 FQGNSA. The V end lost 2 bases, the J end lost 0 bases, and 20 bases lay between the germline ends. The CDR3 is 19 amino acids. The CDR3 coding sequence is TGTGCCAGCAGCTTAAGGGTGGGGTCAGGTTCGTTAGCCAAAAACATTCAGTACTTC. It is translated as CASSLRVGSGSLAKNIQYF.

This clone was observed a single time. DNA of the CDR3: TGTGCCTGGAGATCGGGCAGCCGGAATACGCAGTATTTT. The encoded protein is CAWRSGSRNTQYF. This rearrangement joins TRBV30 to TRBJ2-3, with D hard to call. The CDR3 extends over 13 amino acids. V lost 3 bases and J lost 7, with 14 bases in between. CDR1 and CDR2 (germline): GTSNPN, SVGIG (reference sequence).

The V gene is TRBV7-8, the J gene TRBJ1-5; 9 nucleotides align to TRBD1. The CDR3 loop spans 16 amino acids. Germline V gives CDR1 SGHVS, CDR2 FQNEAQ. The J segment lost 5 bases and the V segment lost 5 bases, leaving 10 bases of the junction unmatched. CDR3 coding DNA: TGTGCCAGCAGCCCTGCGGGACAGGGATTTTATCAGCCCCAGCATTTT. Translation gives CASSPAGQGFYQPQHF.

V usage is TRBV23-1 and J usage is TRBJ2-3, with D tentatively TRBD1 (6 bases). TRBV23-1 qualifies as an ORF whose function is uncertain. Trimming stripped 7 bases from V and 3 bases from J, with 20 bases between. There are 16 residues in the CDR3. In DNA, the CDR3 is TGCGCCAGCACCAGAGAGGGGGTAGGGTGGACAGATACGCAGTATTTT. It specifies CASTREGVGWTDTQYF.

The chain recombines TRBV7-2 with TRBJ1-2; D gene uncertain. The V and J ends lost 2 bases and 6 bases respectively, with 10 bases between them. The CDR3 runs to 13 residues. The germline CDR1 and CDR2 sequences are SGHTA and FQGNSA. CDR3 nucleotides: TGTGCCAGCAGCTTACAAGTTTCGGATGGCTACACCTTC. It is translated as CASSLQVSDGYTF.

This clone was seen just once. The chain uses TRBV28 and TRBJ2-1, with 7 bases identical to TRBD2. The ends lost 8 bases at V and 6 bases at J; junction bases unmatched: 10. CDR1 is MDHEN, CDR2 SYDVKM, per germline. This CDR3 spans 14 amino acids. This CDR3 reads CASRSGATLNEQFF. The CDR3 region has the DNA TGTGCCAGCCGAAGCGGGGCAACGCTCAATGAGCAGTTCTTC.

The chain is built from TRBV6-5 and TRBJ2-7; D might be TRBD1 (5 bases). Germline V gene data show CDR1 as MNHEY and CDR2 as SVGAGI. There are 11 residues in the CDR3. The ends were cut back, 2 bases at V and 10 bases at J, with 9 bases in the middle. CDR3 nucleotide sequence: TGTGCCAGCAGTTACCAGGGAAGTCAGTACTTC. This sequence encodes CASSYQGSQYF.

This clone was recorded only once. The V gene is TRBV7-9, the J gene TRBJ1-2; D gene ambiguous. Germline V CDR1 and CDR2: SEHNR, FQNEAQ (reference sequence). This CDR3 is built from 12 residues. V lost 1 base and J 7 bases, leaving 7 bases between the germline ends. The CDR3 here is CASSLEWAGYTF. CDR3 DNA: TGTGCCAGCAGCTTAGAGTGGGCTGGCTACACCTTC.

The chain joins TRBV7-9 to TRBJ2-1; 9 bases are a match to TRBD1. Per the germline V gene, CDR1 is SEHNR and CDR2 is FQNEAQ (reference sequence). The V and J ends lost 5 bases and 4 bases, in that order; junction bases with no gene match: 12. The CDR3 sequence is 17 residues long. The CDR3 DNA follows: TGTGCCAGCAGCCTCACACAGACAGGGGGAGGATACAATGAGCAGTTCTTC. Protein product: CASSLTQTGGGYNEQFF.

The chain couples TRBV6-5 to TRBJ2-5, with TRBD2 identical over 7 bases. The germline V gene encodes CDR1 MNHEY and CDR2 SVGAGI. The J segment lost 4 bases and the V segment lost 0 bases, leaving 8 bases of the junction unmatched. The CDR3 is 16 amino acids. Here the CDR3 DNA reads TGTGCCAGCAGTTACTCCGTGGGGGGGAATGGAGAGACCCAGTACTTC. This codes for CASSYSVGGNGETQYF.

The genes are TRBV18 and TRBJ1-1; TRBD1 is a possible D gene (5 bases). The CDR3 is 14 amino acids. From germline, CDR1 is KGHSH and CDR2 LQKENI. Deletions cut 5 bases from V and 1 base from J, with 11 bases between. CDR3 region: CASSSGRGNTEAFF. The CDR3 DNA follows: TGTGCCAGCTCATCGGGACGGGGGAACACTGAAGCTTTCTTT.

The rearrangement uses TRBV19 and TRBJ2-3; no firm D call. V was clipped by 3 bases and J by 6 bases, with 10 bases between them. Germline CDR1 and CDR2: LNHDA and SQIVND (reference sequence). The CDR3 runs 13 residues. As DNA, the CDR3 is TGTGCCAGTAGTATCAGGCCGACCGATACGCAGTATTTT. It yields the protein CASSIRPTDTQYF.

The rearrangement joins TRBV4-1 to TRBJ2-1, with 8 bases that match TRBD1. Losses at the gene ends were 0 bases for V and 2 bases for J; bases not matched to a gene: 9. The CDR3 length is 18 residues. CDR1 is MGHRA and CDR2 is YSYEKL in the germline V gene. The CDR3 DNA follows: TGCGCCAGCAGCCAAGATTCTCAGGGGGCTACCACCTACAATGAGCAGTTCTTC. Amino acids: CASSQDSQGATTYNEQFF.

The V and J genes are TRBV27 and TRBJ2-5; TRBD2 is a possible D gene (5 bases). This CDR3 is 14 amino acids long. CDR1 and CDR2 (germline): MNHEY, SMNVEV (reference sequence). V lost 0 bases and J 4 bases, leaving 9 bases between the germline ends. DNA of the CDR3: TGTGCCAGCAGTTTATCGGGAGTTTTAGAGACCCAGTACTTC. It is translated as CASSLSGVLETQYF.

The sample holds one count of this clone. The rearrangement joins TRBV7-9 to TRBJ2-3; 8 bases align to TRBD2. V shed 4 bases and J 6 bases; nucleotides not matched to a gene: 12. Germline values: CDR1 SEHNR, CDR2 FQNEAQ (reference sequence). The CDR3 contains 16 residues. The CDR3 loop reads CASSWRAGLVRDTQYF. The DNA of the CDR3 is TGTGCCAGCAGCTGGCGCGCGGGACTAGTAAGGGATACGCAGTATTTT.

The V gene is TRBV6-5, the J gene TRBJ2-3; D is uncertain. CDR3 size: 12 residues. The germline V and J ends were trimmed by 7 bases and 8 bases, with 13 bases remaining between them. The germline gives CDR1 MNHEY, CDR2 SVGAGI. The CDR3 spells CASTDGRRTQYF. CDR3 nucleotide sequence: TGTGCCAGCACCGATGGACGCCGTACGCAGTATTTT.